These T cell receptor beta chains were read from a single sample in a study of shared clonotypes between healthy human individuals. Using immunoSEQ multiplex PCR, the repertoire was profiled, and TCRdb retains in-frame clones only, with some absent. The sample includes over 1.5 million clones, 95% to 99% of them seen just once. Sequences were obtained from naive CD4+ T cells sorted from blood. These receptors all stem from a man aged 30-40 years in good health. Each CDR3 is given with its conserved first and last residue.

length: 14
J: TRBJ1-2
V: TRBV13
CDR3: CASRPFGPAYGYTF

length: 18
J: TRBJ2-3
V: TRBV15
CDR3: CATSLGTKKRPSTDTQYF

length: 11
J: TRBJ2-3
V: TRBV11-2
CDR3: CASSLGDTQYF

length: 17
J: TRBJ1-1
V: TRBV19
CDR3: CASYPLWGTTMNTEAFF

length: 15
J: TRBJ2-1
V: TRBV5-1
CDR3: CASSLGAGTYNEQFF

length: 19
J: TRBJ2-3
V: TRBV18
CDR3: CASSPRGERGWTVADTQYF

length: 12
J: TRBJ2-1
V: TRBV29-1
CDR3: CSVRRQPNEQFF

length: 18
J: TRBJ2-7
V: TRBV9
CDR3: CASSGSHFRDYNPYEQYF

length: 15
J: TRBJ2-7
V: TRBV30
CDR3: CAWSGGTGGLREQYF

length: 11
J: TRBJ2-1
V: TRBV19
CDR3: CASSIGTGLFF

length: 14
J: TRBJ1-5
V: TRBV28
CDR3: CASSSGDNRISQHF

length: 15
J: TRBJ1-4
V: TRBV5-8
CDR3: CASSLGTGKNEKLFF

length: 15
J: TRBJ2-5
V: TRBV18
CDR3: CASSPVGGPQETQYF

length: 14
J: TRBJ2-6
V: TRBV5-1
CDR3: CASTTGTGANVLTF

length: 15
J: TRBJ1-2
V: TRBV7-2
CDR3: CASSLAPGSGYGYTF

length: 15
J: TRBJ2-1
V: TRBV18
CDR3: CASSPGTGSYNEQFF

length: 11
J: TRBJ2-7
V: TRBV10-3
CDR3: CAINDRGEQYF

length: 16
J: TRBJ2-7
V: TRBV7-9
CDR3: CASSPGGGLAAYEQYF

length: 11
J: TRBJ2-1
V: TRBV20-1
CDR3: CSAEGAEKQFF

length: 19
J: TRBJ2-1
V: TRBV5-1
CDR3: CASSLASQTRTRLYNEQFF

length: 15
J: TRBJ1-5
V: TRBV7-8
CDR3: CASSSGTGKNQPQHF

length: 16
J: TRBJ1-5
V: TRBV19
CDR3: CASRKESGTDHQPQHF

length: 14
J: TRBJ2-2
V: TRBV18
CDR3: CASSPDLNTGELFF

length: 14
J: TRBJ2-7
V: TRBV29-1
CDR3: CSVGASGRAYEQYF

length: 15
J: TRBJ2-1
V: TRBV11-3
CDR3: CASSSPGTYGDEQFF

length: 14
J: TRBJ1-1
V: TRBV18
CDR3: CASYEAAGAAEAFF